This T cell receptor beta chain originates from a study of cytomegalovirus exposure and HLA in healthy donors (dated by TCRdb to 2015 to 2018). Background for the entire study: According to a later analysis, one platform produced both the 110 or so validation repertoires and the 620 or so repertoires of the first cohort. The study aimed to test whether signatures of past pathogen exposure could be identified by cataloging public T cell receptors. A separate validation cohort of roughly 130 different subjects was used in addition to the approximately 610-subject first cohort. To predict cytomegalovirus infection status, the study combined high-throughput TCR immunosequencing, statistical association of individual TCRs with disease status, and machine learning.

The study at large found these results: In the study, some 180 TCR beta chains were listed as associated with cytomegalovirus. The authors suggested that the approach could potentially be generalized to other disease states and immunological phenotypes. All 120 or so repertoires were used to score co-occurrence in the validation cohort in a later analysis, because that analysis had no HLA typing for the cohort. In both the original and validation cohorts, the classifier was reported to diagnose cytomegalovirus status with high specificity and sensitivity. Of the cluster scores, 85% to 95% were above 0 in a later analysis, which found that TCRs clustered in the first cohort also tended to co-occur in the 130 or so validation repertoires. Most TCR sequences were seen in very few donors, while some public TCRs were found in many individuals. A few of the identified cytomegalovirus-associated TCR beta chains were confirmed in vitro to be specific for cytomegalovirus antigens.

CDR1 is given as KGHSH and CDR2 as LQKENI, both from the germline V gene. Trimming accounts for 4 bases at V and 4 bases at J, while the number of junction bases matched to no gene is 2. The CDR3 goes from the cysteine to the phenylalanine over 14 residues. Only CDR3 DNA remains: 42 bases, in frame from the first base. The donors were included in the validation cohort of approximately 130 subjects, a group kept apart from the approximately 670-subject first cohort. The library was made by the immunoSEQ multiplex PCR assay. Per the source publication's procedure: To diagnose cytomegalovirus status from the catalog of TCR beta chain sequences, a statistical classification framework was built. TCRdb limited this immuneACCESS table to in-frame rearrangements with V and J called. A share of clones is missing; checked studies link under half to unresolved V genes, and the rest is unexplained. V, J and clone size derive from that table, while D and trimming were established from the DNA sequence. This sample has around 250,000 clones in its table, and 90% of those were observed once. The ten largest clonotypes hold under 0.4% of the sample.

As concerns this clone: Its cognate antigen has yet to be identified. The record has no base qualities; no much larger clone is one base away.

Sequenced sample: PBMCs. The chain is made from TRBV18 and TRBJ2-1, with TRBD1 matching 9 junction bases. The sequence was collected from a woman between 18 and 30 years old in good health and CMV-seronegative. The bases are TGTGCCAGCTCACAGGGACAGGGATACAATGAGCAGTTCTTC. This translates into CASSQGQGYNEQFF.